The 8 T cell receptor beta chains listed next were all sequenced from one sample in a study of T cell repertoires in cytomegalovirus infection. Antigens for these TCRs are unknown. TCRdb re-derived calls from the reads in MiXCR, one entry per CDR3 protein. The sample carries 80,000 to 95,000 distinct CDR3 sequences, 25% to 35% recorded once. Source: CD8+ T cells from cultured PBMCs, taken from culture after CMV antigen stimulation. The receptor source for this set is a human donor in good health (CMV status not recorded). Some clones in this sample may be carry-over from other donors' samples.

A few counts support this clonotype. J is TRBJ2-3 and V is TRBV27, with 11 bases matching TRBD2. V was clipped by 4 bases and J by 2 bases; unmatched bases: 5. The CDR3 loop spans 16 amino acids. CDR1 and CDR2 from the germline V gene are MNHEY and SMNVEV (reference sequence). CDR3 in amino acids: CASSYGTSGHTDTQYF. In DNA form, the CDR3 reads TGTGCCAGCAGTTACGGGACTAGCGGTCACACAGATACGCAGTATTTT.

This clonotype was counted at least ten times. The chain carries TRBV7-8 and TRBJ1-4; TRBD1 agrees at 12 bases. V shed 5 bases, J shed 8 bases, and the junction held 3 bases outside the gene matches. The CDR3 extends over 14 amino acids. The germline CDR1 and CDR2 sequences are SGHVS and FQNEAQ. CDR3 in amino acids: CASSPGQGAEKLFF. In DNA, the CDR3 is TGTGCCAGCAGCCCGGGACAGGGGGCGGAAAAACTGTTTTTT. The full variable domain, completed using reference TRBV7-8 and TRBJ1-4, is GAGVSQSPRYKVAKRGQDVALRCDPISGHVSLFWYQQALGQGPEFLTYFQNEAQLDKSGLPSDRFFAERPEGSVSTLKIQRTQQEDSAVYLCASSPGQGAEKLFFGSGTQLSVL.

The chain couples TRBV28 to TRBJ2-7, with D perhaps being TRBD1 or TRBD2 (5 bases each). CDR1 and CDR2 (germline): MDHEN, SYDVKM. This CDR3 is 14 amino acids long. Trimming stripped 3 bases from V and 4 bases from J, with 13 bases between. The CDR3 DNA reads as TGTGCCAGCAGTTTCCGGGACGGTTCTTACGAGCAGTACTTC. Translated: CASSFRDGSYEQYF.

This clonotype was counted at least ten times. The chain recombines TRBV5-1 with TRBJ1-3; 7 positions match TRBD1. The CDR3 has 14 residues. Trimming took 0 bases from V and 4 from J; bases not matched to a gene: 1. The germline V gene has CDR1 SGHRS and CDR2 YFSETQ. In nucleotides, the CDR3 is TGCGCCAGCAGCTTGGCGGGACAGGGAAACACCATATATTTT. Protein sequence: CASSLAGQGNTIYF.

The rearrangement links TRBV7-7 to TRBJ2-1; no definite D call. Trimming pared 5 bases from V and 5 bases from J, leaving 16 bases between. The germline V gene encodes CDR1 SSHAT and CDR2 FNYEAQ (reference sequence). This CDR3 comprises 15 residues. CDR3 in amino acids: CASSPQGVPDNEQFF. The CDR3 coding sequence is TGTGCCAGCAGCCCCCAAGGCGTACCTGACAATGAGCAGTTCTTC.

As regards this clonotype: At one boundary the junction diverges from the germline segment, which might be a read error. The V call is TRBV5-1, the J call TRBJ2-1; 11 bases are shared with TRBD2. The CDR3 loop spans 18 amino acids. Germline V gene sequence: CDR1 SGHRS, CDR2 YFSETQ. CDR3 in DNA: TGCGCCAACAGCCGCGTGGGACTAGCGGCTAGCTCCTACAATGAGCAGTTCTTC. Translated, it gives CANSRVGLAASSYNEQFF. The variable domain in full, completed from reference TRBV5-1 and TRBJ2-1, reads KAGVTQTPRYLIKTRGQQVTLSCSPISGHRSVSWYQQTPGQGLQFLFEYFSETQRNKGNFPGRFSGRQFSNSRSEMNVSTLELGDSALYLCANSRVGLAASSYNEQFFGPGTRLTVL.

This clonotype was seen more than once but under ten times. The chain couples TRBV7-3 to TRBJ2-1; TRBD2 aligns across 10 bases. The CDR3 length is 12 residues. Germline CDR1 reads SGHTA; CDR2 reads FQGTGA. With 4 bases clipped from V and 10 bases from J, the junction kept 1 base outside the gene matches. As DNA, the CDR3 is TGTGCCAGCAGCTCGACTAGCGGGGAGCAGTTCTTC. This sequence encodes CASSSTSGEQFF.

This chain connects TRBV2 to TRBJ1-2, with unresolved D. Germline V gene lookup returns CDR1 SNHLY and CDR2 FYNNEI. V shed 6 bases and J shed 3 bases, with 8 bases lying between them. The CDR3 has 12 residues. The chain's CDR3 is CASRGIYYGYTF. Written as DNA, the CDR3 is TGTGCCAGCAGGGGGATTTACTATGGCTACACCTTC. Using reference TRBV2 and TRBJ1-2 for the parts outside the CDR3, the full variable domain is EPEVTQTPSHQVTQMGQEVILRCVPISNHLYFYWYRQILGQKVEFLVSFYNNEISEKSEIFDDQFSVERPDGSNFTLKIRSTKLEDSAMYFCASRGIYYGYTFGSGTRLTVV.